A selection of T cell receptor beta chains follows, all from one sample in a study of early T cells in non-severe SARS-CoV-2 infection. TCRdb processed the 5' RACE reads anew with MiXCR; each CDR3 protein has one entry. The sample lists 55,000 to 65,000 distinct CDR3 sequences; 11% were seen once. Sequencing was carried out using whole blood. These receptors all come from an adult who was a healthcare worker with PCR-confirmed SARS-CoV-2 infection or an uninfected control (not recorded which). CDR3s include the opening cysteine and the closing phenylalanine or tryptophan. Fields, in order: D gene, J gene, clone size, V gene, CDR3 DNA, CDR3 protein. D genes are given only for firm matches. Size is omitted from some rows. Given values are once, few, many or a class for expanded clones.

d_gene: NA
j_gene: TRBJ2-2
abundance: few
v_gene: TRBV24-1
CDR3nt: TGTGCCACCAGTGATGCCGGGGAGCTGTTTTTT
CDR3aa: CATSDAGELFF

d_gene: NA
j_gene: TRBJ2-7
abundance: many
v_gene: TRBV29-1
CDR3nt: TGCAGCGTGAGGAAGGAGCAGTACTTC
CDR3aa: CSVRKEQYF

d_gene: TRBD1
j_gene: TRBJ2-7
abundance: many
v_gene: TRBV6-2/TRBV6-3
CDR3nt: TGTGCCAGCAGTTACGGGACAGAGCTGACCTACGAGCAGTACTTC
CDR3aa: CASSYGTELTYEQYF

d_gene: TRBD2
j_gene: TRBJ2-1
abundance: many
v_gene: TRBV6-4
CDR3nt: TGTGCCAGCAGTGAGACTAGCGGCTCCTACAATGAGCAGTTCTTC
CDR3aa: CASSETSGSYNEQFF

d_gene: TRBD1
j_gene: TRBJ2-5
abundance: many
v_gene: TRBV7-2
CDR3nt: TGTGCCAGCAGCGGACAGGGGGCGGGGACCCAGTACTTC
CDR3aa: CASSGQGAGTQYF

d_gene: TRBD2
j_gene: TRBJ2-5
abundance: many
v_gene: TRBV7-2
CDR3nt: TGTGCCACTACGCGGGGGGGGCCAGAGACCCAGTACTTC
CDR3aa: CATTRGGPETQYF

d_gene: TRBD2
j_gene: TRBJ2-6
abundance: many
v_gene: TRBV6-2/TRBV6-3
CDR3nt: TGTGCCAGCAGCCTAGCGGGGAGCTCTGGGGCCAACGTCCTGACTTTC
CDR3aa: CASSLAGSSGANVLTF

d_gene: NA
j_gene: TRBJ2-1
abundance: NA
v_gene: TRBV6-4
CDR3nt: TGTGCCAGCAGTCGGGGATCTGACTACAATGAGCAGTTCTTC
CDR3aa: CASSRGSDYNEQFF

d_gene: TRBD2
j_gene: TRBJ2-5
abundance: many
v_gene: TRBV7-9
CDR3nt: TGTGCCAGCAGCACCTGGACTAGCGGGGGACCAGAGACCCAGTACTTC
CDR3aa: CASSTWTSGGPETQYF

d_gene: NA
j_gene: TRBJ1-4
abundance: few
v_gene: TRBV30
CDR3nt: TGTGCCTGGAGTGACCTCGTTGCGGGGGAAAAACTGTTTTTT
CDR3aa: CAWSDLVAGEKLFF

d_gene: NA
j_gene: TRBJ2-3
abundance: few
v_gene: TRBV29-1
CDR3nt: TGCAGCGTTGGGACTCCCACCACAGATACGCAGTATTTT
CDR3aa: CSVGTPTTDTQYF

d_gene: TRBD1
j_gene: TRBJ1-5
abundance: few
v_gene: TRBV6-1
CDR3nt: TGTGCCAGCAGATCCGGGACAGGGGTTAATCAGCCCCAGCATTTT
CDR3aa: CASRSGTGVNQPQHF

d_gene: NA
j_gene: TRBJ2-3
abundance: medium-sized
v_gene: TRBV18
CDR3nt: TGTGCCAGCTCACCAGCCGGGGCAAGCACAGATACGCAGTATTTT
CDR3aa: CASSPAGASTDTQYF

d_gene: NA
j_gene: TRBJ1-2
abundance: few
v_gene: TRBV29-1
CDR3nt: TGCAGCGTCGCCCCCCGGGACCCCAAGTATGGCTACACCTTC
CDR3aa: CSVAPRDPKYGYTF

d_gene: NA
j_gene: TRBJ2-3
abundance: NA
v_gene: TRBV6-5
CDR3nt: TGTGCCAGCGGGTCCGTAGTGGCTAGCACAGATACGCAGTATTTT
CDR3aa: CASGSVVASTDTQYF

d_gene: NA
j_gene: TRBJ2-7
abundance: many
v_gene: TRBV3-1
CDR3nt: TGTGCCAGCAGCCAAGATCGGGTTACCCACGAGCAGTACTTC
CDR3aa: CASSQDRVTHEQYF

d_gene: TRBD2
j_gene: TRBJ2-3
abundance: many
v_gene: TRBV20-1
CDR3nt: TGCAGTGCCCTTGCCGGGACTAGAGATACGCAGTATTTT
CDR3aa: CSALAGTRDTQYF

d_gene: TRBD2
j_gene: TRBJ2-5
abundance: NA
v_gene: TRBV3-1
CDR3nt: TGTGCCAGCAGCCAACCCAAAGGACTAGCGGGGGCCCAAGAGACCCAGTACTTC
CDR3aa: CASSQPKGLAGAQETQYF

d_gene: NA
j_gene: TRBJ1-4
abundance: many
v_gene: TRBV7-6
CDR3nt: TGTGCCAGCAGCTATACAACTAATGAAAAACTGTTTTTT
CDR3aa: CASSYTTNEKLFF

d_gene: NA
j_gene: TRBJ2-1
abundance: few
v_gene: TRBV19
CDR3nt: TGTGCCAGTAACCATGCTGGGGCGAATGAGCAGTTCTTC
CDR3aa: CASNHAGANEQFF

d_gene: NA
j_gene: TRBJ2-1
abundance: many
v_gene: TRBV12-3/TRBV12-4
CDR3nt: TGTGCCAGCAGTCTCTCAAGCGGTGATGAGCAGTTCTTC
CDR3aa: CASSLSSGDEQFF

d_gene: NA
j_gene: TRBJ2-3
abundance: NA
v_gene: TRBV11-2
CDR3nt: TGTGCCAGCAGCTTAGATGGTCGTGGATACGGGGTCGCCGCGGGCGATACGCAGTATTTT
CDR3aa: CASSLDGRGYGVAAGDTQYF

d_gene: NA
j_gene: TRBJ1-1
abundance: many
v_gene: TRBV27
CDR3nt: TGTGCCAGCAGTTTAGGCGCCCGGATTACGCCGGACACTGAAGCTTTCTTT
CDR3aa: CASSLGARITPDTEAFF

d_gene: NA
j_gene: TRBJ1-2
abundance: many
v_gene: TRBV5-1
CDR3nt: TGCGCCAGCAGCTTGGGCAGCAACTATGGCTACACCTTC
CDR3aa: CASSLGSNYGYTF

d_gene: TRBD1
j_gene: TRBJ2-1
abundance: once
v_gene: TRBV27
CDR3nt: TGTGCCAGCAGTCCTCCGGGACAGTACAATGAGCAGTTCTTC
CDR3aa: CASSPPGQYNEQFF

d_gene: NA
j_gene: TRBJ2-3
abundance: many
v_gene: TRBV20-1
CDR3nt: TGCAGTGCTAGTGGGGACTCGAAAACAGATACGCAGTATTTT
CDR3aa: CSASGDSKTDTQYF

d_gene: NA
j_gene: TRBJ2-5
abundance: many
v_gene: TRBV20-1
CDR3nt: TGCAGTGCTAGAGCCGAGCCTCCCAAGACCCAGTACTTC
CDR3aa: CSARAEPPKTQYF

d_gene: TRBD1
j_gene: TRBJ1-1
abundance: many
v_gene: TRBV13
CDR3nt: TGTGCCAGCAGCCCTAACTACCTCGACAGGGAAAGAGCTTTCTTT
CDR3aa: CASSPNYLDRERAFF

d_gene: NA
j_gene: TRBJ1-1
abundance: few
v_gene: TRBV7-8
CDR3nt: TGTGCCAGCAGTATCAGCCTGAACACTGAAGCTTTCTTT
CDR3aa: CASSISLNTEAFF

d_gene: TRBD1
j_gene: TRBJ2-2
abundance: many
v_gene: TRBV7-9
CDR3nt: TGTGCCAGCAGCGGCAGGACAGGGGCCCCCGGGGAGCTGTTTTTT
CDR3aa: CASSGRTGAPGELFF

d_gene: NA
j_gene: TRBJ1-1
abundance: many
v_gene: TRBV6-6
CDR3nt: TGTGCCAGCAGTGAGGAAACGTCGAACACTGAAGCTTTCTTT
CDR3aa: CASSEETSNTEAFF

d_gene: NA
j_gene: TRBJ2-5
abundance: many
v_gene: TRBV11-2
CDR3nt: TGTGCCAGCAGCCCGGCAGGGGATATAGAAGAGACCCAGTACTTC
CDR3aa: CASSPAGDIEETQYF

d_gene: NA
j_gene: TRBJ2-2
abundance: many
v_gene: TRBV28
CDR3nt: TGTGCCAGCCGATTTTCCGGGACGGAGCGTTCCGGGGAGCTGTTTTTT
CDR3aa: CASRFSGTERSGELFF

d_gene: TRBD1
j_gene: TRBJ1-3
abundance: many
v_gene: TRBV7-8
CDR3nt: TGTGCCAGCAGCTTACGGGAACAGGGGGCGCGAGGAAACACCATATATTTT
CDR3aa: CASSLREQGARGNTIYF

d_gene: NA
j_gene: TRBJ1-1
abundance: many
v_gene: TRBV4-3
CDR3nt: TGCGCCAGCAGCCAGTGGCGGGCCGGGAGCACTGAAGCTTTCTTT
CDR3aa: CASSQWRAGSTEAFF

d_gene: TRBD1
j_gene: TRBJ1-1
abundance: many
v_gene: TRBV11-2
CDR3nt: TGTGCCAGCAGCAAACTAACCGGGACAGGGGAAGCTTTCTTT
CDR3aa: CASSKLTGTGEAFF

d_gene: NA
j_gene: TRBJ1-1
abundance: many
v_gene: TRBV30
CDR3nt: TGTGCCTGGAGCGGGTCAGTGAACACTGAAGCTTTCTTT
CDR3aa: CAWSGSVNTEAFF

d_gene: NA
j_gene: TRBJ1-2
abundance: NA
v_gene: TRBV28
CDR3nt: TGTGCCAGCAGTCCGGGGACCTATGGCTACACCTTC
CDR3aa: CASSPGTYGYTF

d_gene: TRBD2
j_gene: TRBJ2-1
abundance: many
v_gene: TRBV7-2
CDR3nt: TGTGCCAGCAGGACTAGCGGGGGTAACAATGAGCAGTTCTTC
CDR3aa: CASRTSGGNNEQFF

d_gene: NA
j_gene: TRBJ1-1
abundance: many
v_gene: TRBV15
CDR3nt: TGTGCCACCAGCAGGGAGGGTCTCGAGAAAACAAACACTGAAGCTTTCTTT
CDR3aa: CATSREGLEKTNTEAFF

d_gene: NA
j_gene: TRBJ1-1
abundance: many
v_gene: TRBV7-8
CDR3nt: TGTGCCAGCAGCGTCCAGGGGACCACTGAAGCTTTCTTT
CDR3aa: CASSVQGTTEAFF

d_gene: NA
j_gene: TRBJ2-7
abundance: many
v_gene: TRBV11-2
CDR3nt: TGTGCCAGCAGCAGGACAGATCCAAGCTCCTACGAGCAGTACTTC
CDR3aa: CASSRTDPSSYEQYF

d_gene: TRBD2
j_gene: TRBJ2-1
abundance: many
v_gene: TRBV13
CDR3nt: TGTGCCAGCAGCTCAGTCCTAGCGGGGGCCAATGAGCAGTTCTTC
CDR3aa: CASSSVLAGANEQFF

d_gene: TRBD2
j_gene: TRBJ2-7
abundance: NA
v_gene: TRBV27
CDR3nt: TGTGCCAGCAGTACTAGCGGGGTAGGCGAGCAGTACTTC
CDR3aa: CASSTSGVGEQYF

d_gene: NA
j_gene: TRBJ2-1
abundance: many
v_gene: TRBV19
CDR3nt: TGTGCCAGTAGTGGTGTTGGGTACAATGAGCAGTTCTTC
CDR3aa: CASSGVGYNEQFF

d_gene: TRBD1
j_gene: TRBJ1-1
abundance: many
v_gene: TRBV2
CDR3nt: TGTGCCAGCAGGCGGGACAGATTGAACACTGAAGCTTTCTTT
CDR3aa: CASRRDRLNTEAFF

d_gene: NA
j_gene: TRBJ2-7
abundance: few
v_gene: TRBV6-5
CDR3nt: TGTGCCAGCAGTTACTCGATGGGGGCCCCCTACGAGCAGTACTTC
CDR3aa: CASSYSMGAPYEQYF

d_gene: NA
j_gene: TRBJ1-3
abundance: many
v_gene: TRBV12-3/TRBV12-4
CDR3nt: TGTGCCAGCAGTTTTTTCCTTGGCCAGGGGAACACCATATATTTT
CDR3aa: CASSFFLGQGNTIYF

d_gene: TRBD2
j_gene: TRBJ2-1
abundance: few
v_gene: TRBV27
CDR3nt: TGTGCCAGCAGTTTTGAGACACCCCGGACTAGCGCCAATGAGCAGTTCTTC
CDR3aa: CASSFETPRTSANEQFF

d_gene: NA
j_gene: TRBJ1-1
abundance: NA
v_gene: TRBV5-1
CDR3nt: TGCGCCAGCAGCTTCAGGGGCCCGAACACTGAAGCTTTCTTT
CDR3aa: CASSFRGPNTEAFF

d_gene: NA
j_gene: TRBJ2-5
abundance: NA
v_gene: TRBV20-1
CDR3nt: TGCAGTGCCCTATACTGGGAGACGTTCGCGGAGACCCAGTACTTC
CDR3aa: CSALYWETFAETQYF

d_gene: TRBD1
j_gene: TRBJ2-7
abundance: NA
v_gene: TRBV9
CDR3nt: TGTGCCAGCAGCGTAGGGACAGGGGCCATCCACGAGCAGTACTTC
CDR3aa: CASSVGTGAIHEQYF

d_gene: NA
j_gene: TRBJ2-2
abundance: NA
v_gene: TRBV19
CDR3nt: TGTGCCAGTAGTAGGGTCAGTAACACCGGGGAGCTGTTTTTT
CDR3aa: CASSRVSNTGELFF

d_gene: NA
j_gene: TRBJ1-5
abundance: few
v_gene: TRBV6-2/TRBV6-3
CDR3nt: TGTGCCAGCCAATCGGGCAGGGCAAGTCAGCCCCAGCATTTT
CDR3aa: CASQSGRASQPQHF

d_gene: TRBD2
j_gene: TRBJ2-7
abundance: many
v_gene: TRBV7-8
CDR3nt: TGTGCCAGCAGCCTAGTTAGCGGGGCTCGCTCCTACGAGCAGTACTTC
CDR3aa: CASSLVSGARSYEQYF